Listed below are T cell receptor beta chains from one sample, sequenced in a study of blood T cell repertoires in COVID-19. Assay: immunoSEQ multiplex PCR; the TCRdb copy retains only in-frame clones and omits some. Of about 280,000 clones in the sample, roughly 90% were seen once. The source material was peripheral blood. These TCRs come from a woman aged 25 to 39 with active or convalescent COVID-19. The CDR3 runs from the conserved cysteine through the conserved F or W.

v_call	j_call	cdr3_aa
TRBV6-2/TRBV6-3	TRBJ2-7	CASSSERTGIYEQYF
TRBV3-1/TRBV3-2	TRBJ2-7	CASSRPMSGEQYF
TRBV7-9	TRBJ2-1	CASSLTSGGDNEQFF
TRBV28	TRBJ2-6	CASSFGFGTAISGANVLTF
TRBV30	TRBJ1-5	CAWSVGGLANYGNQPQHF
TRBV6-4	TRBJ1-5	CASSGSDGGRNQPQHF
TRBV5-1	TRBJ1-1	CASSLKQDTEAFF
TRBV6-1	TRBJ1-4	CASSENRGGWKKLFF
TRBV28	TRBJ1-2	CASSLSIPQNGYTF
TRBV6-2/TRBV6-3	TRBJ2-5	CASSWAGGQETQYF
TRBV10-1	TRBJ1-1	CASSPWLGSNTEAFF
TRBV7-9	TRBJ1-1	CASSSNSGKAFF
TRBV27	TRBJ2-7	CASSRRTGLSSYEQYF
TRBV18	TRBJ2-2	CASVTSVGATGELFF
TRBV18	TRBJ2-7	CASSPTRLAGQQYF
TRBV10-2	TRBJ2-3	CASSERGEADTQYF
TRBV6-5	TRBJ2-5	CASSWGGAGGETQYF
TRBV7-2	TRBJ1-3	CASTLSRASSAGNTIYF
TRBV19	TRBJ1-2	CASGIQGARRDGYTF
TRBV5-1	TRBJ2-7	CASSLALGGSSYEQYF
TRBV9	TRBJ1-2	CASSVGAGVIGYTF
TRBV18	TRBJ2-2	CASSPRTGGLNTGELFF
TRBV30	TRBJ1-5	CAWSVRGPLNQPQHF
TRBV5-4	TRBJ2-5	CASSLGTSLPETQYF
TRBV5-1	TRBJ1-1	CASSSQGGGGTEAFF
TRBV14	TRBJ1-2	CASSQVAGTNYGYTF
TRBV19	TRBJ1-5	CASRVGQGFYQPQHF
TRBV27	TRBJ2-5	CASSDAPGTYQETQYF
TRBV28	TRBJ2-7	CASSPNRAYEQYF
TRBV3-1/TRBV3-2	TRBJ2-3	CASSQAATAYTQYF
TRBV30	TRBJ1-6	CAWSFLQGANSPLHF
TRBV6-2/TRBV6-3	TRBJ2-1	CASSYDLAGVYEQFF
TRBV7-9	TRBJ2-1	CASSPPGVYNEQFF
TRBV9	TRBJ1-6	CASSGRVSPLHF
TRBV7-3	TRBJ1-6	CASSSQQTSYNSPLHF
TRBV6-5	TRBJ2-1	CASSSLGGTYNEQFF
TRBV19	TRBJ2-3	CASTKYDTQYF
TRBV7-2	TRBJ2-2	CASTLQRGTGELFF
TRBV9	TRBJ2-3	CASSVVSTDTQYF
TRBV7-2	TRBJ2-1	CASSWKASGGALNEQFF
TRBV19	TRBJ1-6	CASSGQLYNSPLHF
TRBV7-8	TRBJ1-3	CASSLIGTGMWTGNTIYF
TRBV6-2/TRBV6-3	TRBJ1-2	CASSPRDSAFLGYTF
TRBV7-2	TRBJ2-1	CASSLTGASYNEQFF
TRBV2	TRBJ2-2	CASRGQTGAGELFF
TRBV28	TRBJ1-2	CASRSGSRYGYTF
TRBV10-3	TRBJ2-3	CAINTGQGRTDTQYF
TRBV6-5	TRBJ1-2	CASSPNRRGYGYTF
TRBV10-3	TRBJ1-1	CAISESIDQGGLEAFF
TRBV19	TRBJ2-2	CASRPGQAHKGELFF
TRBV9	TRBJ2-2	CASSVGSLGGGAVGELFF
TRBV4-1	TRBJ2-7	CASSRRDTDYEQYF
TRBV3-1/TRBV3-2	TRBJ1-4	CASSQLGTVAEKLFF
TRBV6-5	TRBJ1-3	CASRPDRAGNTIYF